Shown below are 20 T cell receptor beta chains from a single sample sequenced in a study of T-cell memory formation after mild COVID-19. TCRdb called the 5' RACE reads again in MiXCR, with one record for every CDR3 protein. Found here are approximately 28,000 distinct CDR3 sequences, roughly an eighth of them singletons; the top ten hold roughly 15%. Sequenced material: PBMCs or a T cell subset sorted from them (not recorded which). Receptors were obtained from an adult woman who had mild COVID-19 (a few samples of this study predate the infection). Cell type and time point are not known.

This clonotype was counted ten times or more. As DNA, the CDR3 is TGTGCCAGCAGCTTGGAGAACACAGATACGCAGTATTTT. As protein: CASSLENTDTQYF. V and J are TRBV5-4 and TRBJ2-3, with D uncertain. V lost 0 bases and J lost 2, with 4 bases in between. There are 13 residues in the CDR3. Germline V gene lookup returns CDR1 SGHNT and CDR2 YYREEE (reference sequence).

This clonotype was picked up many times. The chain joins TRBV7-6 to TRBJ1-4, with 9 bases fitting TRBD1. CDR1 and CDR2 from the germline V gene are SGHVS and FNYEAQ. The length of the CDR3 is 14 residues. The trim removed 5 bases at V and 7 bases at J, leaving 5 bases unmatched. The CDR3 coding sequence is TGTGCCAGCAGCCGACAGGGGGAAAGTGAAAAACTGTTTTTT. This encodes CASSRQGESEKLFF.

The sample holds many counts of this clonotype. The V gene is TRBV6-5, the J gene TRBJ1-2; D possibly corresponds to TRBD1 (5 bases). Per the germline V gene, CDR1 is MNHEY and CDR2 is SVGAGI. V lost 8 bases to trimming and J lost 3 bases, with 10 bases between them. CDR3 length: 12 amino acids. The CDR3: CASGGVYYGYTF. Here the CDR3 DNA reads TGTGCCAGCGGAGGGGTATACTATGGCTACACCTTC.

This chain connects TRBV15 to TRBJ2-7; D perhaps matches TRBD2 (6 bases). The germline V and J ends were trimmed by 6 bases and 0 bases, with 12 bases remaining between them. CDR3 length equals 14 residues. Per the germline V gene, CDR1 is LNHNV and CDR2 is YYDKDF (reference sequence). The CDR3 DNA reads as TGTGCCACCAGTCGCGGGGCGAGCTCCTACGAGCAGTACTTC. It is translated as CATSRGASSYEQYF.

The chain joins TRBV5-1 to TRBJ2-1; tentatively, D is TRBD1 (5 bases). This CDR3 has 15 amino acids. CDR1 and CDR2 (germline): SGHRS, YFSETQ. Between the trimmed V and J ends, which lost 4 bases and 9 bases, there was a span of 20 bases. Here the CDR3 DNA reads TGCGCCAGCAGCCCTACATTCCGACAGTCTGGTGAGCAGTTCTTC. Translation gives CASSPTFRQSGEQFF.

The CDR3 protein is CASSPRIANYGYTF. CDR3 bases: TGTGCCAGCAGCCCGCGGATAGCTAACTATGGCTACACCTTC. The chain combines TRBV4-2 with TRBJ1-2; D is ambiguous. Germline loops: CDR1 LGHNA, CDR2 YNFKEQ. The germline V and J ends were trimmed by 4 bases and 0 bases, with 9 bases remaining between them. The CDR3 runs to 14 residues.

This clonotype was seen at least ten times. The CDR3 sequence is CASSEVPGGYNEQFF. DNA of the CDR3: TGTGCCAGCAGTGAAGTTCCAGGGGGCTACAATGAGCAGTTCTTC. The V gene is TRBV2, the J gene TRBJ2-1; TRBD1 matches at 7 bases. Germline CDR1 reads SNHLY; CDR2 reads FYNNEI. The CDR3 covers 15 residues. V dropped 1 base and J dropped 3; count of bases not matched to a gene: 3. The full variable domain, rest sourced from reference TRBV2 and TRBJ2-1, is EPEVTQTPSHQVTQMGQEVILRCVPISNHLYFYWYRQILGQKVEFLVSFYNNEISEKSEIFDDQFSVERPDGSNFTLKIRSTKLEDSAMYFCASSEVPGGYNEQFFGPGTRLTVL.

This clonotype was detected many times. V usage is TRBV6-2 or TRBV6-3 and J usage is TRBJ2-7, with 7 bases lining up with TRBD1. With V trimmed by 6 bases and J by 9 bases, 17 bases remained unmatched. The CDR3 spans 15 residues. Germline V gene lookup returns CDR1 MNHEY and CDR2 SVGEGT. The CDR3 nucleotides are TGTGCCAGCAGACCCCGACAGGGTAGGCGAACGGGGCAGTACTTC. Amino acids: CASRPRQGRRTGQYF.

The rearrangement links TRBV27 to TRBJ2-2; tentatively, D is TRBD1 (6 bases). Germline V gene lookup returns CDR1 MNHEY and CDR2 SMNVEV (reference sequence). The CDR3 loop spans 16 amino acids. V was shortened by 10 bases and J by 5 bases, with 23 bases between the two germline ends. Written as DNA, the CDR3 is TGTGCCATCACCGGGACAAGGGACGCGATGACCGGGGAGCTGTTTTTT. It yields the protein CAITGTRDAMTGELFF.

The sample holds many counts of this clonotype. The gene calls are TRBV4-2 and TRBJ1-5, with 7 positions matching TRBD1. Germline V lookup: CDR1 LGHNA, CDR2 YNFKEQ. The CDR3 covers 15 residues. After removal of 2 bases from V and 2 bases from J, the junction contained 3 bases not matched to a gene. CDR3 residues: CASSQLGQGNQPQHF. CDR3 nucleotide sequence: TGTGCCAGCAGCCAACTCGGACAGGGCAATCAGCCCCAGCATTTT.

This clonotype was seen many times. This sequence joins TRBV18 and TRBJ1-1; maybe TRBD1 (6 bases). The CDR3 contains 12 residues. Trimming stripped 2 bases from V and 8 bases from J, with 9 bases between. Germline V lookup: CDR1 KGHSH, CDR2 LQKENI. CDR3 sequence (DNA): TGTGCCAGCTCACCAATCAGGGGAGAAGCTTTCTTT. It translates to CASSPIRGEAFF.

This clonotype was counted ten times or more. The chain links TRBV9 to TRBJ1-6, with 8 nucleotides matching TRBD1. Germline CDR1 SGDLS, CDR2 YYNGEE. The CDR3 consists of 15 residues. V shed 4 bases, J shed 7 bases, and the junction held 7 bases outside the gene matches. The CDR3 protein is CASSPRTGLNSPLHF. The CDR3 DNA is TGTGCCAGCAGCCCCCGGACAGGGTTGAATTCACCCCTCCACTTT. Using reference TRBV9 and TRBJ1-6 for the parts outside the CDR3, the full variable domain is DSGVTQTPKHLITATGQRVTLRCSPRSGDLSVYWYQQSLDQGLQFLIQYYNGEERAKGNILERFSAQQFPDLHSELNLSSLELGDSALYFCASSPRTGLNSPLHFGNGTRLTVT.

This clonotype occurred many times. The rearrangement links TRBV6-2 or TRBV6-3 to TRBJ2-7, with D perhaps matching TRBD1 or TRBD2 (5 bases each). CDR3 length equals 15 residues. Germline loops: CDR1 MNHEY, CDR2 SVGEGT. The V and J ends lost 4 bases and 0 bases respectively, with 13 bases between them. The CDR3 spells CASSWDERSSYEQYF. The CDR3 coding sequence is TGTGCCAGCAGTTGGGACGAAAGGAGCTCCTACGAGCAGTACTTC.

This clonotype was observed once. For the CDR3, the DNA is TGTGCCAGCAGCTCCCTGGGGGTCGGGGTAGCCTACAATGAGCAGTTCTTC. It specifies CASSSLGVGVAYNEQFF. J is TRBJ2-1 and V is TRBV7-2; D could derive from TRBD1 or TRBD2 (5 bases each). This CDR3 region has 17 residues. Germline V CDR1 and CDR2: SGHTA, FQGNSA. The V gene lost 4 bases and the J gene lost 2 bases, with 18 bases spanning the gap.

This clonotype was observed at least ten times. The J gene is TRBJ2-5, the V gene TRBV12-3 or TRBV12-4, with 8 nucleotides matching TRBD1. The CDR3 is made up of 15 amino acids. Germline trimming cut 3 bases from V and 5 bases from J; bases unmatched to any gene: 8. The CDR3 DNA reads TGTGCCAGCAGTTTTAGTAGACAGGGGAGCGAGACCCAGTACTTC. It encodes CASSFSRQGSETQYF.

This clonotype was observed many times. The V and J genes are TRBV6-4 and TRBJ2-1; D is unclear. CDR1 MRHNA and CDR2 SNTAGT come from the germline V gene. The CDR3 sequence is 16 residues long. The V end was cut by 0 bases, the J end by 0 bases, with 9 bases between. CDR3 nucleotides: TGTGCCAGCAGTGACTCAGACGGTAGCTCCTACAATGAGCAGTTCTTC. Its protein is CASSDSDGSSYNEQFF.

In its sample, this clonotype ranks as medium-sized. The chain couples TRBV7-9 to TRBJ1-1, with D possibly being TRBD1 (5 bases). The germline CDR1 and CDR2 sequences are SEHNR and FQNEAQ (reference sequence). The CDR3 has 15 amino acids. The ends were cut back, 1 base at V and 3 bases at J, with 12 bases in the middle. CDR3: CASSLGQTTYTEAFF. The CDR3 DNA follows: TGTGCCAGCAGCTTAGGACAGACTACCTACACTGAAGCTTTCTTT.

This clonotype was recorded many times. The rearrangement joins TRBV7-9 to TRBJ1-2; D is unresolved. The CDR3 length is 12 residues. V lost 5 bases, J lost 4 bases, and 8 bases lay in between. CDR1 is SEHNR, CDR2 FQNEAQ, per germline (reference sequence). The CDR3 loop is CASSQDFYGYTF. CDR3 bases: TGTGCCAGCAGCCAGGACTTCTATGGCTACACCTTC.

This clonotype was counted at least ten times. The rearrangement uses TRBV9 and TRBJ1-6, with D unclear. This CDR3 is built from 15 residues. Germline loops: CDR1 SGDLS, CDR2 YYNGEE. Between the trimmed V and J ends, which lost 6 bases and 0 bases, there was a span of 10 bases. The CDR3 is CASTSGSSYNSPLHF. The CDR3 nucleotides read TGTGCCAGCACGTCGGGAAGCTCCTATAATTCACCCCTCCACTTT. The full variable domain, rest sourced from reference TRBV9 and TRBJ1-6, is DSGVTQTPKHLITATGQRVTLRCSPRSGDLSVYWYQQSLDQGLQFLIQYYNGEERAKGNILERFSAQQFPDLHSELNLSSLELGDSALYFCASTSGSSYNSPLHFGNGTRLTVT.

This clonotype was counted at least ten times. The V and J genes are TRBV24-1 and TRBJ2-2; D perhaps matches TRBD1 (6 bases). The germline gives CDR1 KGHDR, CDR2 SFDVKD. The ends were cut back, 11 bases at V and 3 bases at J, with 15 bases in the middle. The CDR3 runs 14 residues. The CDR3 DNA follows: TGTGCCATTGACCCCGGGACACACACCGGGGAGCTGTTTTTT. It encodes CAIDPGTHTGELFF.